A single sample gave rise to the 9 T cell receptor beta chains below, sequenced in a study of cytomegalovirus exposure and HLA in healthy donors. The PCR made use of 60 Vbeta and 13 Jbeta primers. Some clones are missing from TCRdb's copy, which holds only in-frame ones; the method was immunoSEQ multiplex PCR. The table records about 200,000 clones, nearly 80% of them present only once. The sample consisted of PBMCs. Every receptor here comes from a young man in good health and CMV-seronegative.

This rearrangement joins TRBV20-1 to TRBJ2-7; D remains unclear. This CDR3 has 10 amino acids. The V end lost 5 bases, the J end lost 6 bases, and 8 bases lay between the germline ends. The germline V gene encodes CDR1 DFQATT and CDR2 SNEGSKA (reference sequence). The CDR3 coding sequence is TGCAGTGCTTTTCTAAGCGAGCAGTACTTC. Translating it yields CSAFLSEQYF.

This clone was seen a single time. The genes are TRBV5-1 and TRBJ1-4, with 7 bases identical to TRBD1. Germline V gene data show CDR1 as SGHRS and CDR2 as YFSETQ. The trim removed 4 bases at V and 3 bases at J, leaving 6 bases unmatched. CDR3 length: 15 residues. The CDR3 here is CASSAGQAANEKLFF. CDR3 nucleotides: TGCGCCAGCAGCGCCGGACAGGCTGCTAATGAAAAACTGTTTTTT.

This clone was seen only a few times. J is TRBJ2-7 and V is TRBV4-3; tentative D call: TRBD1 (6 bases). The CDR3 is 13 residues long. Trimming pared 1 base from V and 6 bases from J, leaving 10 bases between. Germline CDR1 is LGHNA and CDR2 is YSLEER. The CDR3 DNA sequence: TGCGCCAGCAGCCAAGCACAGGGAAGCGAGCAGTACTTC. This gives the protein CASSQAQGSEQYF.

The gene calls are TRBV27 and TRBJ2-2, with D unclear. Deletions cut 7 bases from V and 7 bases from J, with 7 bases between. CDR3 length equals 11 residues. CDR1 is MNHEY, CDR2 SMNVEV, per germline (reference sequence). CDR3 sequence (DNA): TGTGCCAGCACCAACGGCGGGGAGCTGTTTTTT. Encoded protein: CASTNGGELFF.

The DNA for the CDR3 is TGTGCCAGCAGCCCCGGACAGTCGTATGGCTACACCTTC. Its protein is CASSPGQSYGYTF. This chain links TRBV7-9 with TRBJ1-2, with D maybe TRBD1 (6 bases). The CDR3 sequence is 13 residues long. Looked up from germline, CDR1 is SEHNR and CDR2 is FQNEAQ (reference sequence). Trimming cost V 5 bases and J 5 bases, with 12 bases left between them.

J is TRBJ2-7 and V is TRBV7-2; TRBD1 matches 7 bases. The trim removed 4 bases at V and 3 bases at J, leaving 12 bases unmatched. The germline V gene encodes CDR1 SGHTA and CDR2 FQGNSA. This CDR3 has 16 residues. CDR3 DNA sequence: TGTGCCAGCAGCTACACGACAGGGACGTCGTTCTACGAGCAGTACTTC. Its translation is CASSYTTGTSFYEQYF. Complete variable domain (other parts from reference TRBV7-2 and TRBJ2-7): GAGVSQSPSNKVTEKGKDVELRCDPISGHTALYWYRQSLGQGLEFLIYFQGNSAPDKSGLPSDRFSAERTGGSVSTLTIQRTQQEDSAVYLCASSYTTGTSFYEQYFGPGTRLTVT.

This clone was detected many times. V usage is TRBV7-9 and J usage is TRBJ1-1; D possibly corresponds to TRBD1 (6 bases). V lost 5 bases and J 4 bases, leaving 14 bases between the germline ends. Germline-derived CDR1 and CDR2 are SEHNR and FQNEAQ (reference sequence). The CDR3 covers 14 residues. CDR3 coding DNA: TGTGCCAGCAGCGCGTGGGACACCACCACTGAAGCTTTCTTT. This sequence encodes CASSAWDTTTEAFF.

A few counts support this clone. The rearrangement joins TRBV29-1 to TRBJ1-5, with 7 bases fitting TRBD1. There are 13 residues in the CDR3. The germline CDR1 and CDR2 sequences are SQVTM and ANQGSEA. The J segment lost 7 bases and the V segment lost 4 bases, leaving 7 bases of the junction unmatched. DNA of the CDR3: TGCAGCGTTGGACAGGGTGCGGGGCAGCCCCAGCATTTT. It translates to CSVGQGAGQPQHF.

This chain links TRBV7-2 with TRBJ2-1, with a tentative D call TRBD2 (6 bases). The germline CDR1 and CDR2 sequences are SGHTA and FQGNSA. With 5 bases removed from V and 0 bases from J, the gap between germline ends came to 14 bases. This CDR3 contains 16 residues. The CDR3 nucleotides read TGTGCCAGCAGCCTCTCCGCGGGGAGCTCCTACAATGAGCAGTTCTTC. This gives the protein CASSLSAGSSYNEQFF. The full variable domain, with the rest looked up from reference TRBV7-2 and TRBJ2-1, is GAGVSQSPSNKVTEKGKDVELRCDPISGHTALYWYRQSLGQGLEFLIYFQGNSAPDKSGLPSDRFSAERTGGSVSTLTIQRTQQEDSAVYLCASSLSAGSSYNEQFFGPGTRLTVL.